The rows below give T cell receptor beta chains drawn from one sample of a study of T cells in localized non-small cell lung cancer. The protocol was immunoSEQ multiplex PCR, while the TCRdb copy is restricted to in-frame clones and leaves out a portion. In the table there are about 33,000 clones, 90% to 95% of which are singletons. The sample here was PBMCs, taken before any cancer treatment. Receptors were obtained from a man aged 40-75 years with stage II lung adenocarcinoma. Each CDR3 is given with its conserved first and last residue. The order of the fields is clone size, V gene, D gene, J gene, CDR3 length, CDR3 DNA, CDR3 protein. D genes are given only for firm matches. A row's size may be missing; if present it is once, few, many or a size class.

-	TRBV18	-	TRBJ1-1	14	TGTGCCAGCTCCCACGGACAATGGAACACTGAAGCTTTCTTT	CASSHGQWNTEAFF
-	TRBV10-2	TRBD2	TRBJ2-1	14	TGCGCCAGCAGTGAACCGGGAGGGCCGGGAGAGCAGTTCTTC	CASSEPGGPGEQFF
-	TRBV5-4	TRBD1	TRBJ1-2	14	TGTGCCAGCAGCCGAGGACAGGAGAGCTATGGCTACACCTTC	CASSRGQESYGYTF
-	TRBV28	-	TRBJ1-1	13	TGTGCCAGCAGCCCTCGACAAACCCTCGTGGCTTTCTTT	CASSPRQTLVAFF
-	TRBV7-3	-	TRBJ1-1	16	TGTGCCAGCAGCCCCGGGGTTAGCCTCGGGGGCACTGAAGCTTTCTTT	CASSPGVSLGGTEAFF
-	TRBV7-2	TRBD2	TRBJ2-2	16	TGTGCCAGCAGCCGGACTAGCGCCCCGAACACCGGGGAGCTGTTTTTT	CASSRTSAPNTGELFF
-	TRBV15	-	TRBJ2-3	16	TGTGCCACCAGCAGAGGCAGGGCGGGCAGCACAGATACGCAGTATTTT	CATSRGRAGSTDTQYF
once	TRBV20-1	TRBD1	TRBJ1-2	11	TGCAGCGGAACAGGGGGAGGCGGCTACACCTTC	CSGTGGGGYTF
-	TRBV5-6	-	TRBJ2-5	13	TGTGCCAGCAGCTTTCGGGACCAAGAGACCCAGTACTTC	CASSFRDQETQYF
-	TRBV18	TRBD1	TRBJ2-5	16	TGTGCCAGCTCACCGAGTCAGACAGGGGGGCCAGGGACCCAGTACTTC	CASSPSQTGGPGTQYF
few	TRBV5-1	-	TRBJ2-6	15	TGCGCCAGCACCCCGACAGTCTCTGGGGCCAACGTCCTGACTTTC	CASTPTVSGANVLTF
-	TRBV5-1	TRBD2	TRBJ2-7	16	TGCGCCAGCAGCGTGGTGGGTTTGGCGGGAGTAGATGAGCAGTACTTC	CASSVVGLAGVDEQYF
-	TRBV6-5	-	TRBJ1-1	14	TGTGCCAGCAGTTACATGGGGGCGGGCACTGAAGCTTTCTTT	CASSYMGAGTEAFF
-	TRBV4-3	-	TRBJ2-7	13	TGCGCCAGCAGCACCCTGCCAGGCGGCGAGCAGTACTTC	CASSTLPGGEQYF
once	TRBV7-2	-	TRBJ1-5	13	TGTGCCAGCTCTGATGGCGGTACTCAGCCCCAGCATTTT	CASSDGGTQPQHF
-	TRBV7-3	TRBD1	TRBJ1-2	13	TGTGCCAGCAGCCCGGACAGGGCTCAGCCTCACACCTTC	CASSPDRAQPHTF
once	TRBV5-3	-	TRBJ1-5	15	TGTGCCAGAAGCTTGGGCTTGGATAGCAATCAGCCCCAGCATTTT	CARSLGLDSNQPQHF
-	TRBV5-6	-	TRBJ2-1	15	TGTGCCAGCAGCTTAGTTCAGGGGATATACAATGAGCAGTTCTTC	CASSLVQGIYNEQFF
-	TRBV7-2	-	TRBJ1-1	14	TGTGCCAGCAGCTTAGCTCCAGGGTATGGTGAAGCTTTCTTT	CASSLAPGYGEAFF
-	TRBV6-5	TRBD1	TRBJ2-1	15	TGTGCCAGCAGTTCCCTCCGGACAGGGAAGAATGAGCAGTTCTTC	CASSSLRTGKNEQFF